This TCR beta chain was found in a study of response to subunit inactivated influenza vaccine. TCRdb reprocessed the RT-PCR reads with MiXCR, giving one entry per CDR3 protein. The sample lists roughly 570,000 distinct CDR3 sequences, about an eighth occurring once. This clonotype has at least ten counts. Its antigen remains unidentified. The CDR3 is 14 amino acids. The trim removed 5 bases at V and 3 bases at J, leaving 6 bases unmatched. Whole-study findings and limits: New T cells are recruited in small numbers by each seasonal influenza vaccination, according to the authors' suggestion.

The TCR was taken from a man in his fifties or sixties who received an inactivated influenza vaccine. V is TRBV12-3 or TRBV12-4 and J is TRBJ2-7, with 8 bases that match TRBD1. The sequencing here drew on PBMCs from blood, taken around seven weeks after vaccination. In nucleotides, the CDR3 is TGTGCCAGCAGTCCCACGGACAGGGACTACGAGCAGTACTTC. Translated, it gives CASSPTDRDYEQYF.